These T cell receptor beta chains were read from a single sample in a study of regulatory T cells in long-lasting Graves disease. TCRdb independently ran MiXCR on the multiplex PCR reads; one entry per CDR3 protein. The sample gives over 650,000 distinct CDR3 sequences, approximately 29% of which show up once; under 55% is in the top ten. This specimen consisted of peripheral blood mononuclear cells (PBMCs), obtained when the disease was refractory, from a patient treated with antithyroid drugs. The receptors stem from a female donor with Graves disease. CDR3s include the opening cysteine and the closing phenylalanine or tryptophan. D genes are given only for firm matches. Not every row has a clone size; where given, it reads once, few, many or a size class.

V	J	D	size	DNA	CDR3
TRBV12-3/TRBV12-4	TRBJ2-5	TRBD2	many	TGTGCCTCCTCGACCAAAACGGGGGGAGAGACCCAGTACTTC	CASSTKTGGETQYF
TRBV12-3/TRBV12-4	TRBJ1-5	TRBD1	.	TGTGCCAGCAGAGGGACAGGGGGCTTGGATCAGCCCCAGCATTTT	CASRGTGGLDQPQHF
TRBV14	TRBJ1-2	TRBD1	few	TGTGCCAGCAGCCGGGACAGGGTTCGTGACTATGGCTACACCTTC	CASSRDRVRDYGYTF
TRBV2	TRBJ1-1	.	.	TGTGCCAGCAGAGGGACCCCGGGACGTAACACTGAAGCTTTCTTT	CASRGTPGRNTEAFF
TRBV2	TRBJ2-7	.	few	TGTGCCAGCAGCTTAGTTGTGGGGACACCCTACGAGCAGTACTTC	CASSLVVGTPYEQYF
TRBV7-9	TRBJ1-1	.	few	TGTGCCAGCAGCTTACCTGTGGGTGAAGCTTTCTTT	CASSLPVGEAFF
TRBV5-1	TRBJ1-4	.	few	TGCGCCAGCAGCCTGGGACGGTATGAAAAACTGTTTTTT	CASSLGRYEKLFF
TRBV6-1	TRBJ2-1	.	.	TGTGCCAGCAGTGAGACCGGGAACAATGAGCAGTTCTTC	CASSETGNNEQFF
TRBV10-3	TRBJ2-1	TRBD2	.	TGTGCCATCAGGAAGACTAGCGGGACAAACAATGAGCAGTTCTTC	CAIRKTSGTNNEQFF
TRBV6-2/TRBV6-3	TRBJ2-7	.	few	TGTGCCAGCAGCATCGGGGGCGGGGCCACCTACGAGCAGTACTTC	CASSIGGGATYEQYF
TRBV25-1	TRBJ2-5	.	many	TGTGCCAGCAGTGAGGGTGGGGGTCGCGAGACCCAGTACTTC	CASSEGGGRETQYF
TRBV29-1	TRBJ2-2	.	.	TGCAGCGTTGGAGGGCCAGGCGGGGAGCTGTTTTTT	CSVGGPGGELFF
TRBV28	TRBJ1-4	.	few	TGTGCCAGCAGTTTAACGTCGGGGGGCGCTACTAATGAAAAACTGTTTTTT	CASSLTSGGATNEKLFF
TRBV6-1	TRBJ1-5	TRBD1	few	TGTGCCAGCAGTGAAGCGAGGACAGGGGGCCGGAAGCCCCAGCATTTT	CASSEARTGGRKPQHF
TRBV5-4	TRBJ1-2	TRBD1	.	TGTGCCAGCAGCTTGGGGGTGGACAGGGCTTCTGGCTACACCTTC	CASSLGVDRASGYTF
TRBV20-1	TRBJ1-6	TRBD1	.	TGCAGTGCTAGGGGACAGAAATATAGTTCACCCCTCCACTTT	CSARGQKYSSPLHF
TRBV15	TRBJ1-2	.	.	TGTGCCACCAGCAGAGGAGGGGACGGCGGAGGCTACACCTTC	CATSRGGDGGGYTF
TRBV6-2/TRBV6-3	TRBJ2-5	.	.	TGTGCCAGCAGTCAAACTAACTACCAAGAGACCCAGTACTTC	CASSQTNYQETQYF
TRBV9	TRBJ2-2	TRBD2	.	TGTGCCAGCAGCTTCTATAGCGGGTATCAGTACACCGGGGAGCTGTTTTTT	CASSFYSGYQYTGELFF
TRBV11-2	TRBJ2-5	.	once	TGTGCCAGCAGCTTAGTGGGACAAATGTCAGGGACCCAGTACTTC	CASSLVGQMSGTQYF
TRBV7-6	TRBJ2-2	TRBD1	.	TGTGCCAGCAGCTTCGGGACAGGGCTCACCGGGGAGCTGTTTTTT	CASSFGTGLTGELFF
TRBV20-1	TRBJ2-7	TRBD2	many	TGCAGTGCAACCCGGGAGGGCCAATCCTACGAGCAGTACTTC	CSATREGQSYEQYF
TRBV7-8	TRBJ1-1	.	many	TGTGCCAGCAGCTTAACAGACCTATCACCTGAAGCTTTCTTT	CASSLTDLSPEAFF
TRBV11-2	TRBJ2-7	TRBD2	many	TGTGCCAGCAGCTCCTATAGCGGGAGGATCTACGAGCAGTACTTC	CASSSYSGRIYEQYF
TRBV28	TRBJ2-7	TRBD1	many	TGTGCCAGCAGTCCGACAGGGTCCTACGAGCAGTACTTC	CASSPTGSYEQYF
TRBV13	TRBJ1-2	.	.	TGTGCCAGCAGCTTAGGGACGGGGACCGTCTATGGCTACACCTTC	CASSLGTGTVYGYTF
TRBV12-3/TRBV12-4	TRBJ2-2	TRBD1	.	TGTGCCAGCAGCCGCCCCGGGACAGTTGGGGACACCGGGGAGCTGTTTTTT	CASSRPGTVGDTGELFF
TRBV6-1	TRBJ2-1	.	few	TGTGCCAGCACGCCCGGACTCGATTCCTACAATGAGCAGTTCTTC	CASTPGLDSYNEQFF
TRBV12-3/TRBV12-4	TRBJ1-3	TRBD1	few	TGTGCCAGCAGTTTGGGGGACAGAGCTGGAAACACCATATATTTT	CASSLGDRAGNTIYF
TRBV11-2	TRBJ2-2	.	.	TGTGCCAGCAGCCCCTTTACTAGGCCCGGGGAGCTGTTTTTT	CASSPFTRPGELFF
TRBV19	TRBJ1-5	TRBD1	.	TGTGCCAGTAGTACGGGACAGGGGGCGCGAAGCAATCAGCCCCAGCATTTT	CASSTGQGARSNQPQHF
TRBV7-2	TRBJ2-7	TRBD2	many	TGTGCCAGCAGCTTGGGACTAGCGTCGTACGAGCAGTACTTC	CASSLGLASYEQYF
TRBV11-2	TRBJ1-6	TRBD1	.	TGTGCCAGCAGCTTGTCCAGGGGGCTGAATTCACCCCTCCACTTT	CASSLSRGLNSPLHF
TRBV28	TRBJ1-2	TRBD1	few	TGTGCCAGCGAGGGACAGACTAACTATGGCTACACCTTC	CASEGQTNYGYTF
TRBV6-1	TRBJ1-5	.	.	TGTGCCAGCACCTCAGGGGTTTATCAGCCCCAGCATTTT	CASTSGVYQPQHF
TRBV12-3/TRBV12-4	TRBJ1-1	TRBD1	few	TGTGCCAGCAGTTTATTGACAGGGCCTATGAACACTGAAGCTTTCTTT	CASSLLTGPMNTEAFF
TRBV2	TRBJ1-5	.	.	TGTGCCAGCAGTCGAACGGTGGACAGAAATCAGCCCCAGCATTTT	CASSRTVDRNQPQHF
TRBV3-1	TRBJ1-1	TRBD1	.	TGTGCCAGCAGCCTAGGACAGGGGCCCTGGGCTTTCTTT	CASSLGQGPWAFF
TRBV19	TRBJ2-7	.	.	TGTGCCAGTAGTAAGGTCGGGGGGCCCTCCAGTTCCTACGAGCAGTACTTC	CASSKVGGPSSSYEQYF
TRBV6-5	TRBJ1-1	TRBD1	.	TGTGCCAGCAGTTACCCCGGACAGGGATCCACTGAAGCTTTCTTT	CASSYPGQGSTEAFF
TRBV6-1	TRBJ1-5	.	.	TGTGCCAGCACGCCCTCAACAGGGTACAATCAGCCCCAGCATTTT	CASTPSTGYNQPQHF
TRBV27	TRBJ2-3	.	few	TGTGCCAGCAGTTTCGTTAGCGGTACGCAGTATTTT	CASSFVSGTQYF
TRBV5-1	TRBJ1-2	.	few	TGCGCCAGCAGCTCAAGGGGGATCGCCGATGGCTACACCTTC	CASSSRGIADGYTF
TRBV28	TRBJ2-4	.	many	TGTGCCAGCAGATCAAGGGCTAACGTACCCGCCAAAAACATTCAGTACTTC	CASRSRANVPAKNIQYF
TRBV3-1	TRBJ2-7	.	.	TGTGCCAGCAGCCCGATATTGGGGGGCCAGCACGAGCAGTACTTC	CASSPILGGQHEQYF
TRBV19	TRBJ2-2	.	.	TGTGCCAGTAGTATAGGGCAGAGCACCGGGGAGCTGTTTTTT	CASSIGQSTGELFF
TRBV20-1	TRBJ2-7	TRBD2	.	TGCAGTGCCTCGAGCGGCGGGAGGTCCTCTTACGAGCAGTACTTC	CSASSGGRSSYEQYF
TRBV7-9	TRBJ2-2	.	.	TGTGCCAGCAGCTTAATCACCAAAGGGACCGGGGAGCTGTTTTTT	CASSLITKGTGELFF
TRBV12-3/TRBV12-4	TRBJ1-5	.	few	TGTGCCAGCAGCCTGGCCCTGAGCAATCAGCCCCAGCATTTT	CASSLALSNQPQHF
TRBV12-3/TRBV12-4	TRBJ1-5	.	many	TGTGCCAGCAGTTTACAGGAGGGCCAGCCCCAGCATTTT	CASSLQEGQPQHF
TRBV28	TRBJ2-5	TRBD1	many	TGTGCCAGCAGTCCCCTCCCCTGGGACAGTCAAGAGACCCAGTACTTC	CASSPLPWDSQETQYF
TRBV6-1	TRBJ1-1	.	.	TGTGCCAGCAGTTTTTCTTTTCTGGAAGCTTTCTTT	CASSFSFLEAFF
TRBV14	TRBJ1-2	.	.	TGTGCCAGCAGCCAGACAAACTATGGCTACACCTTC	CASSQTNYGYTF